This T cell receptor (beta chain) was recorded in a study of blood T cell repertoires in COVID-19. As for the study in general: Specimens from acute and convalescent COVID-19 originated in the United States, Italy and Spain. T cells, B-cell-depleted T cells, or PBMCs provided the cDNA or gDNA that served as material.

Original processing notes: Estimated nucleated cell counts came from reference gene primer amplification. Method: immunoSEQ multiplex PCR; TCRdb's copy keeps in-frame clones and lacks some. V, J and clone size were drawn from that table, and D and trimming were deduced from the DNA. The table lists 110,000 or so clones, roughly 85% of them singletons. What was sequenced was peripheral blood. This receptor was obtained from a human donor in a cohort sampled during active COVID-19.

The DNA for the CDR3 is TGTGCCAGCAGCTTAGGGACTAGCGGGGCCGGGGAGCTGTTTTTT. Protein product: CASSLGTSGAGELFF. The chain links TRBV7-9 to TRBJ2-2, with 12 positions matching TRBD2. The J segment lost 6 bases and the V segment lost 1 base, leaving 0 bases of the junction unmatched. The CDR3 consists of 15 residues. CDR1 and CDR2 (germline): SEHNR, FQNEAQ (reference sequence). The full variable domain, rest sourced from reference TRBV7-9 and TRBJ2-2, is DTGVSQNPRHKITKRGQNVTFRCDPISEHNRLYWYRQTLGQGPEFLTYFQNEAQLEKSRLLSDRFSAERPKGSFSTLEIQRTEQGDSAMYLCASSLGTSGAGELFFGEGSRLTVL.